One sample yielded the 28 T cell receptor beta chains listed below, sequenced in a study of cytomegalovirus exposure and HLA in healthy donors. 60 Vbeta and 13 Jbeta primers were used in PCR. Clones were sequenced by immunoSEQ multiplex PCR, and TCRdb holds only the in-frame ones, with some missing. This table has more than 140,000 clones, about three fifths appearing once. Source material: PBMCs. The source is a young woman in good health and CMV-seropositive.

The V gene is TRBV28, the J gene TRBJ1-1; D is undetermined. V lost 11 bases and J lost 4, with 14 bases in between. Looked up from germline, CDR1 is MDHEN and CDR2 is SYDVKM. The CDR3 runs 12 residues. The CDR3, as DNA: TGTGCCTCCCAACGGGGTGTCACTGAAGCTTTCTTT. Residues: CASQRGVTEAFF. The full variable domain, completed using reference TRBV28 and TRBJ1-1, is DVKVTQSSRYLVKRTGEKVFLECVQDMDHENMFWYRQDPGLGLRLIYFSYDVKMKEKGDIPEGYSVSREKKERFSLILESASTNQTSMYLCASQRGVTEAFFGQGTRLTVV.

This clone appeared a few times. The chain employs TRBV6-1 and TRBJ2-6; possibly TRBD1 for D (5 bases). CDR3 size: 17 residues. Looked up from germline, CDR1 is MNHNS and CDR2 is SASEGT. Trimming took 3 bases from V and 0 from J, leaving 12 bases between them. The CDR3 bases are TGTGCCAGCAGTGAGGGGCCGTCAAGCTCTGGGGCCAACGTCCTGACTTTC. It yields the protein CASSEGPSSSGANVLTF.

CDR3 sequence reads: CASRDGGNTEAFF. CDR3 nucleotide sequence: TGTGCCAGCCGGGACGGGGGGAACACTGAAGCTTTCTTT. The chain recombines TRBV2 with TRBJ1-1; D might be TRBD1 (5 bases). Germline V lookup: CDR1 SNHLY, CDR2 FYNNEI. The CDR3 is made up of 13 amino acids. Deletions cut 8 bases from V and 1 base from J, with 11 bases between.

The rearrangement joins TRBV29-1 to TRBJ2-7, with a possible D match to TRBD2 (6 bases). The CDR3 runs to 14 residues. V was cut by 2 bases and J by 4 bases, with 15 bases left in between. Germline loops: CDR1 SQVTM, CDR2 ANQGSEA. DNA for the CDR3: TGCAGCGTTGAAACGGGGGAAGGGGTGTACGAGCAGTACTTC. This sequence encodes CSVETGEGVYEQYF.

This clone came up once. CDR3 sequence reads: CSALQFGELFF. The DNA of the CDR3 is TGCAGTGCCCTTCAGTTCGGGGAGCTGTTTTTT. The chain joins TRBV20-1 to TRBJ2-2; D unresolved. V was cut by 6 bases and J by 7 bases, with 9 bases left in between. This CDR3 has 11 amino acids. CDR1 is DFQATT and CDR2 is SNEGSKA in the germline V gene (reference sequence).

The rearrangement joins TRBV4-1 to TRBJ2-7; TRBD1 matches 7 bases. The CDR3 totals 17 residues. The germline gives CDR1 MGHRA, CDR2 YSYEKL. J was trimmed by 4 bases and V by 1 base; bases with no gene match: 13. The CDR3 DNA is TGCGCCAGCAGCCAAGGGGACAGCGTCTTAGGGCTTTACGAGCAGTACTTC. It codes for CASSQGDSVLGLYEQYF.

V usage is TRBV10-1 and J usage is TRBJ1-2; D ambiguous. The CDR3 is made up of 13 amino acids. Germline lookup yields CDR1 WNHNN and CDR2 SYGVQD (reference sequence). V dropped 2 bases and J dropped 6 bases, with 10 bases sitting between them. CDR3 nucleotides: TGCGCCAGCAGTGAGGTCCGGTTCCATGGCTACACCTTC. As protein: CASSEVRFHGYTF.

The chain recombines TRBV7-2 with TRBJ1-1; D is perhaps TRBD1 (6 bases). V was cut by 5 bases and J by 5 bases, with 15 bases left in between. CDR3 length equals 14 residues. From germline, CDR1 is SGHTA and CDR2 FQGNSA. The CDR3 protein is CASSRDMDRTEAFF. The CDR3 DNA is TGTGCCAGCAGCCGGGACATGGACCGGACTGAAGCTTTCTTT.

This clone has only a few counts. The chain couples TRBV4-2 to TRBJ2-7; 7 bases agree with TRBD1. The CDR3 loop spans 15 amino acids. Germline assignment: CDR1 LGHNA and CDR2 YNFKEQ. After removal of 2 bases from V and 4 bases from J, the junction contained 8 bases not matched to a gene. The CDR3 reads CASSQPGTAIYEQYF. In DNA form, the CDR3 reads TGTGCCAGCAGCCAACCCGGGACAGCCATTTACGAGCAGTACTTC.

This clone appeared once. This chain connects TRBV10-2 to TRBJ2-1; TRBD2 matches 10 bases. CDR3 length equals 15 residues. V lost 5 bases and J lost 4; bases outside the gene matches: 5. Germline V gene sequence: CDR1 WSHSY, CDR2 SAAADI. The CDR3 coding sequence is TGCGCCAGCAGTAGGACTAGCGGAATTTACAATGAGCAGTTCTTC. It yields the protein CASSRTSGIYNEQFF.

The V call is TRBV5-1, the J call TRBJ2-7; maybe TRBD1 (6 bases). CDR1 and CDR2 from the germline V gene are SGHRS and YFSETQ. V was shortened by 4 bases and J by 0 bases, with 8 bases between the two germline ends. The CDR3 spans 13 residues. The DNA of the CDR3 is TGCGCCAGCAGCCGGGACAACTCCTACGAGCAGTACTTC. Amino acid sequence: CASSRDNSYEQYF.

The chain has TRBV7-9 and TRBJ1-2, with TRBD1 identical over 7 bases. This CDR3 spans 14 amino acids. Germline-derived CDR1 and CDR2 are SEHNR and FQNEAQ (reference sequence). The trim removed 5 bases at V and 8 bases at J, leaving 11 bases unmatched. CDR3 nucleotides: TGTGCCAGCAGCGCCTCCGGGACAGCCCGCGGCTACACCTTC. This gives the protein CASSASGTARGYTF.

This CDR3 reads CASRSRSGTGMNTEAFF. The CDR3 region has the DNA TGTGCCAGCAGGTCACGCTCCGGGACAGGGATGAACACTGAAGCTTTCTTT. The chain carries TRBV27 and TRBJ1-1; 9 nucleotides line up with TRBD1. The length of the CDR3 is 17 residues. The germline V gene has CDR1 MNHEY and CDR2 SMNVEV (reference sequence). Losses at the gene ends were 6 bases for V and 0 bases for J; bases not matched to a gene: 11.

V and J are TRBV27 and TRBJ2-5; D is perhaps TRBD2 (6 bases). CDR3 length: 15 residues. CDR1 is MNHEY and CDR2 is SMNVEV in the germline V gene (reference sequence). Trimming removed 4 bases from V and 1 base from J, with 13 bases in between. CDR3 in amino acids: CASSSPGGPQETQYF. The CDR3 DNA reads TGTGCCAGCAGTTCCCCAGGAGGGCCCCAAGAGACCCAGTACTTC.

The DNA of the CDR3 is TGTGCCAGCAGCTTGGTATTGGGGCGCGATGGGGGCTACACCTTC. Translating gives CASSLVLGRDGGYTF. The chain carries TRBV5-4 and TRBJ1-2, with a weak D call TRBD1 (5 bases). This CDR3 region has 15 residues. V lost 0 bases and J 8 bases, leaving 17 bases between the germline ends. Germline CDR1 SGHNT, CDR2 YYREEE (reference sequence).

The V and J genes are TRBV19 and TRBJ2-1; D ambiguous. CDR3 length equals 12 residues. Germline CDR1 LNHDA, CDR2 SQIVND (reference sequence). V was pared by 7 bases and J by 10 bases, with 14 bases between. CDR3 protein: CASTGGAAEQFF. The CDR3 DNA reads as TGTGCCAGTACTGGTGGTGCGGCAGAGCAGTTCTTC.

This clone was picked up one time. The genes are TRBV7-9 and TRBJ2-5; perhaps TRBD2 as D (5 bases). The V and J ends lost 1 base and 3 bases respectively, with 9 bases between them. Germline loops: CDR1 SEHNR, CDR2 FQNEAQ (reference sequence). There are 14 residues in the CDR3. The CDR3 is CASSLVSGKETQYF. For the CDR3, the DNA is TGTGCCAGCAGCTTAGTTTCGGGGAAAGAGACCCAGTACTTC.

V usage is TRBV29-1 and J usage is TRBJ2-2, with a possible D match to TRBD1 (5 bases). This CDR3 spans 13 amino acids. The germline V gene encodes CDR1 SQVTM and CDR2 ANQGSEA. The ends were cut back, 2 bases at V and 5 bases at J, with 9 bases in the middle. This CDR3 reads CSVELRVTGELFF. The DNA for the CDR3 is TGCAGCGTTGAACTCAGGGTGACCGGGGAGCTGTTTTTT.

The chain uses TRBV11-2 and TRBJ2-1; 11 bases align to TRBD2. V lost 0 bases, J lost 8 bases, and 3 bases stayed unmatched. This CDR3 spans 15 amino acids. Germline CDR1 reads SGHAT; CDR2 reads FQNNGV. The CDR3 DNA reads as TGTGCCAGCAGCTTAGAACTAGCGGGAGTCTATGAGCAGTTCTTC. It is translated as CASSLELAGVYEQFF.

This chain uses TRBV7-8 with TRBJ1-4; 7 positions agree with TRBD1. The junction had 6 bases not matched to a gene; V was cut back by 6 bases and J by 5 bases. The germline gives CDR1 SGHVS, CDR2 FQNEAQ. The CDR3 contains 14 residues. The CDR3 sequence is CASRPGQWNEKLFF. The CDR3 DNA follows: TGTGCCAGCAGGCCGGGACAGTGGAATGAAAAACTGTTTTTT.

The V and J genes are TRBV11-2 and TRBJ2-2, with D uncertain. V lost 3 bases to trimming and J lost 5 bases, with 7 bases between them. This CDR3 is 13 amino acids long. CDR1 and CDR2 from the germline V gene are SGHAT and FQNNGV. This CDR3 is CASSFAATGELFF. The CDR3 DNA is TGTGCCAGCAGCTTTGCCGCGACCGGGGAGCTGTTTTTT.

The CDR3 loop reads CASSSKSRGLNTEAFF. The CDR3 nucleotides read TGTGCCAGCAGTTCTAAATCCAGGGGGCTGAACACTGAAGCTTTCTTT. The chain is built from TRBV27 and TRBJ1-1; 8 bases are shared with TRBD1. Per germline, CDR1 MNHEY and CDR2 SMNVEV (reference sequence). Trimming removed 4 bases from V and 0 bases from J; junction bases left unmatched: 7. CDR3 size: 16 residues.

This clone was detected ten times or more. V gene TRBV5-6 combines with J gene TRBJ2-3; 13 bases align to TRBD2. The CDR3 runs to 17 residues. Trimming at V came to 1 base and at J to 3 bases, leaving 5 bases not matched to a gene. Per the germline V gene, CDR1 is SGHDT and CDR2 is YYEEEE. CDR3 region: CASSLTSGGAVTDTQYF. The CDR3 DNA is TGTGCCAGCAGCTTGACTAGCGGGGGGGCGGTGACAGATACGCAGTATTTT.

The chain links TRBV4-1 to TRBJ2-7, with D tentatively TRBD1 (6 bases). Germline CDR1 is MGHRA and CDR2 is YSYEKL. The CDR3 sequence is 15 residues long. V shed 4 bases and J shed 7 bases, with 20 bases lying between them. The CDR3 sequence is CASSLAKTGSFEQYF. CDR3 in DNA: TGCGCCAGCAGCCTTGCGAAGACAGGTTCCTTTGAGCAGTACTTC.

The chain is built from TRBV29-1 and TRBJ1-2; a possible D gene is TRBD1 (6 bases). Trimming stripped 4 bases from V and 7 bases from J, with 13 bases between. Germline V lookup: CDR1 SQVTM, CDR2 ANQGSEA. This CDR3 region has 12 residues. DNA of the CDR3: TGCAGCGTTGTTTTGGGGGCGTTTGGCTACACCTTC. Translation gives CSVVLGAFGYTF.

V gene TRBV11-2 combines with J gene TRBJ1-6; D not resolved. The germline CDR1 and CDR2 sequences are SGHAT and FQNNGV. This CDR3 is 14 amino acids long. V was cut by 1 base and J by 9 bases, with 10 bases left in between. The CDR3 here is CASSLVWAGSPLHF. CDR3 nucleotides: TGTGCCAGCAGCTTAGTCTGGGCGGGTTCACCCCTCCACTTT. The variable domain in full, completed from reference TRBV11-2 and TRBJ1-6, reads EAGVAQSPRYKIIEKRQSVAFWCNPISGHATLYWYQQILGQGPKLLIQFQNNGVVDDSQLPKDRFSAERLKGVDSTLKIQPAKLEDSAVYLCASSLVWAGSPLHFGNGTRLTVT.

The genes are TRBV13 and TRBJ1-1; D may be TRBD1 (6 bases). Trimming pared 6 bases from V and 11 bases from J, leaving 25 bases between. This CDR3 is 15 amino acids long. Per germline, CDR1 PRHDT and CDR2 FYEKMQ (reference sequence). CDR3 amino acids: CASREVTGSAGMAFF. The CDR3 DNA reads as TGTGCCAGCAGGGAAGTTACAGGGAGCGCGGGCATGGCTTTCTTT.

The chain couples TRBV2 to TRBJ2-5; TRBD2 agrees at 14 bases. J gave up 1 base and V 5 bases, and 3 bases lay outside the gene matches. CDR3 size: 16 residues. The germline V gene has CDR1 SNHLY and CDR2 FYNNEI. CDR3 residues: CASSKGTSGGQETQYF. The CDR3 nucleotides read TGTGCCAGCAGTAAGGGGACTAGCGGGGGCCAAGAGACCCAGTACTTC.